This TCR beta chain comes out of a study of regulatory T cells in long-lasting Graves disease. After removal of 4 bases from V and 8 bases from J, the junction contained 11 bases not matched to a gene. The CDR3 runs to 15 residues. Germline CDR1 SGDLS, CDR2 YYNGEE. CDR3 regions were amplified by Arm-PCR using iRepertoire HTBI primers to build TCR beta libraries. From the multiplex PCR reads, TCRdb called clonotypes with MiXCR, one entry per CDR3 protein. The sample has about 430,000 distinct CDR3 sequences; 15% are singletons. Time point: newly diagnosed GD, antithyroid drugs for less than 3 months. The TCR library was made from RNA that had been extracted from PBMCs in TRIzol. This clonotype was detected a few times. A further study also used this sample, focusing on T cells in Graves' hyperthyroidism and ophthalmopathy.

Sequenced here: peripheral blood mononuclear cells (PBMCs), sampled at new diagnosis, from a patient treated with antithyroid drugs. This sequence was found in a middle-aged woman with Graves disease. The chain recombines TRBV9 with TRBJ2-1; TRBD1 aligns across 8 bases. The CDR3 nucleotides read TGTGCCAGCAGCACCCCGGCGGCAGGGGGCGATGAGCAGTTCTTC. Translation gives CASSTPAAGGDEQFF.